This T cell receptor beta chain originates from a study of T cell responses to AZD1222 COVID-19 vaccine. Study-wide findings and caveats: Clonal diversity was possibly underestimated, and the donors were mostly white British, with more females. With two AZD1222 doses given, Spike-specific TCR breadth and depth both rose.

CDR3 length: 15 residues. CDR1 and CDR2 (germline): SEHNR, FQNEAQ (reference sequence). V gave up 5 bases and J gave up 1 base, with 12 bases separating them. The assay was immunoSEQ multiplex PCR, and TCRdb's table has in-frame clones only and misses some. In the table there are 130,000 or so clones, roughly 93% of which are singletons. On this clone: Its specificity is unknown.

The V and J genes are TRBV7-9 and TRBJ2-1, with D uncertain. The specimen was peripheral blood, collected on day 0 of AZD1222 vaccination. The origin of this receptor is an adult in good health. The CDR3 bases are TGTGCCAGCAGCCCACCCTACCCGTCCTACAATGAGCAGTTCTTC. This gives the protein CASSPPYPSYNEQFF. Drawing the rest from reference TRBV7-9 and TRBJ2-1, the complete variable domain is DTGVSQNPRHKITKRGQNVTFRCDPISEHNRLYWYRQTLGQGPEFLTYFQNEAQLEKSRLLSDRFSAERPKGSFSTLEIQRTEQGDSAMYLCASSPPYPSYNEQFFGPGTRLTVL.